This T cell receptor (beta chain) was identified in a study of metastatic and nonmetastatic thyroid tumors. TCRdb re-called the PCR reads via MiXCR. Of roughly 40,000 clones listed, 9.5% to 13% are singletons. V dropped 9 bases and J dropped 5; count of bases not matched to a gene: 5. This CDR3 region has 12 residues. The germline V gene encodes CDR1 LNHNV and CDR2 YYDKDF (reference sequence). This clone was detected ten times or more. Thyroid surgery was preceded by no treatment in any patient. This clonotype was sampled from a male donor with papillary thyroid cancer or a benign thyroid nodule (not recorded which). Some clones in this sample may be carry-over from other donors' samples. The specimen sequenced was blood. V gene TRBV15 combines with J gene TRBJ2-5; 8 bases are shared with TRBD1. The CDR3 loop is CATRTGMETQYF. In DNA, the CDR3 is TGTGCCACTAGGACAGGGATGGAGACCCAGTACTTC.